Presented here are 13 T cell receptor beta chains from one specimen sequenced in a study of OX40 agonist ivuxolimab in advanced cancers. Clones were sequenced by immunoSEQ multiplex PCR, and TCRdb holds only the in-frame ones, with some missing. The data contain around 70,000 clones, approximately 86% of them singletons. This specimen consisted of CD4+ or CD8+ T cells sorted from blood, obtained in a trial of the OX40 agonist ivuxolimab. These receptors were taken from an adult with an advanced solid tumor such as melanoma, head and neck, liver or kidney cancer.

The chain carries TRBV11-3 and TRBJ2-7; 8 nucleotides align to TRBD1. The CDR3 extends over 14 amino acids. Germline values: CDR1 SGHNT, CDR2 YENEEA. The V and J ends lost 3 bases and 2 bases, in that order; junction bases with no gene match: 3. The CDR3 loop reads CASSLTGDPYEQYF. CDR3 bases: TGTGCCAGCAGCTTGACAGGGGATCCCTACGAGCAGTACTTC.

The genes are TRBV19 and TRBJ1-5; the match to TRBD1 covers 9 bases. Germline V gene lookup returns CDR1 LNHDA and CDR2 SQIVND (reference sequence). V lost 6 bases, J lost 5 bases, and 11 bases stayed unmatched. This CDR3 is built from 16 residues. CDR3 bases: TGTGCCAGTAGAAAGGCTCCGGGACAGGGCGATCAGCCCCAGCATTTT. Encoded protein: CASRKAPGQGDQPQHF.

The chain carries TRBV5-1 and TRBJ2-7; D uncertain. Germline V gene data show CDR1 as SGHRS and CDR2 as YFSETQ. Trimming removed 0 bases at V and 4 bases at J, with 8 bases between. CDR3 length: 13 amino acids. For the CDR3, the DNA is TGCGCCAGCAGCTTGGTCCCGAAATACGAGCAGTACTTC. It is translated as CASSLVPKYEQYF.

This clone was observed once. Here the CDR3 DNA reads TGTGCCAGCACCCAGGGGCGGGGGCCGTCTACAGATACGCAGTATTTT. Residues: CASTQGRGPSTDTQYF. V is TRBV7-6 and J is TRBJ2-3; D may be TRBD2 (7 bases). The CDR3 consists of 16 residues. V was trimmed by 7 bases and J by 3 bases, leaving 20 bases between them. Germline V gene data show CDR1 as SGHVS and CDR2 as FNYEAQ. Drawing the rest from reference TRBV7-6 and TRBJ2-3, the complete variable domain is GAGVSQSPRYKVTKRGQDVALRCDPISGHVSLYWYRQALGQGPEFLTYFNYEAQQDKSGLPNDRFSAERPEGSISTLTIQRTEQRDSAMYRCASTQGRGPSTDTQYFGPGTRLTVL.

The V and J genes are TRBV18 and TRBJ2-7; no definite D call. Germline CDR1 KGHSH, CDR2 LQKENI. The ends were cut back, 3 bases at V and 4 bases at J, with 7 bases in the middle. The CDR3 is 12 residues long. This CDR3 reads CASSPNSYEQYF. CDR3 nucleotide sequence: TGTGCCAGCTCACCCAACAGTTACGAGCAGTACTTC. The full variable domain, its missing parts supplied by reference TRBV18 and TRBJ2-7, is NAGVMQNPRHLVRRRGQEARLRCSPMKGHSHVYWYRQLPEEGLKFMVYLQKENIIDESGMPKERFSAEFPKEGPSILRIQQVVRGDSAAYFCASSPNSYEQYFGPGTRLTVT.

The rearrangement uses TRBV27 and TRBJ1-5; D is possibly TRBD1 (6 bases). Germline V gene data show CDR1 as MNHEY and CDR2 as SMNVEV (reference sequence). The CDR3 spans 14 residues. V was clipped by 5 bases and J by 5 bases, with 13 bases between them. CDR3 DNA sequence: TGTGCCAGCAGTCCTCTGGACAGAGATCAGCCCCAGCATTTT. It yields the protein CASSPLDRDQPQHF.

The chain has TRBV7-9 and TRBJ2-1; D call uncertain. The V gene's germline CDR1 is SEHNR and CDR2 FQNEAQ (reference sequence). Trimming pared 0 bases from V and 7 bases from J, leaving 13 bases between. This CDR3 is built from 15 residues. CDR3 DNA: TGTGCCAGCAGCTTAGCCGGGCTCCCTAGGAATGAGCAGTTCTTC. Residues: CASSLAGLPRNEQFF. The full variable domain, rest sourced from reference TRBV7-9 and TRBJ2-1, is DTGVSQNPRHKITKRGQNVTFRCDPISEHNRLYWYRQTLGQGPEFLTYFQNEAQLEKSRLLSDRFSAERPKGSFSTLEIQRTEQGDSAMYLCASSLAGLPRNEQFFGPGTRLTVL.

The chain couples TRBV15 to TRBJ2-7; the D is unclear. Germline CDR1 LNHNV, CDR2 YYDKDF (reference sequence). The V and J ends lost 0 bases and 6 bases respectively, with 9 bases between them. CDR3 length: 13 amino acids. For the CDR3, the DNA is TGTGCCACCAGCAGAGATTTATACGGCGAGCAGTACTTC. Encoded protein: CATSRDLYGEQYF.

This chain connects TRBV7-9 to TRBJ1-5; 7 bases agree with TRBD1. CDR1 and CDR2 (germline): SEHNR, FQNEAQ (reference sequence). This CDR3 comprises 16 residues. Germline trimming cut 0 bases from V and 1 base from J; bases unmatched to any gene: 3. CDR3 protein: CASSLAGTASNQPQHF. The CDR3 nucleotides read TGTGCCAGCAGCTTAGCGGGGACAGCCAGCAATCAGCCCCAGCATTTT.

J is TRBJ2-1 and V is TRBV6-1, with D possibly being TRBD1 (6 bases). The V and J ends lost 8 bases and 5 bases respectively, with 19 bases between them. Germline-derived CDR1 and CDR2 are MNHNS and SASEGT. The CDR3 length is 15 residues. The CDR3 reads CASSDRLHLHNEQFF. CDR3 nucleotide sequence: TGTGCCAGCTCTGACAGGCTCCATCTTCACAATGAGCAGTTCTTC.

The rearrangement uses TRBV5-1 and TRBJ2-2; unclear D gene. The CDR3 contains 15 residues. V was cut by 0 bases and J by 0 bases, with 6 bases left in between. Germline values: CDR1 SGHRS, CDR2 YFSETQ. The CDR3 DNA is TGCGCCAGCAGCTTGGAGCGACCGAACACCGGGGAGCTGTTTTTT. Residues: CASSLERPNTGELFF. Full variable domain (outside the CDR3, taken from reference TRBV5-1 and TRBJ2-2): KAGVTQTPRYLIKTRGQQVTLSCSPISGHRSVSWYQQTPGQGLQFLFEYFSETQRNKGNFPGRFSGRQFSNSRSEMNVSTLELGDSALYLCASSLERPNTGELFFGEGSRLTVL.

The chain couples TRBV7-2 to TRBJ2-5; 12 bases map to TRBD2. Germline trimming cut 4 bases from V and 5 bases from J; bases unmatched to any gene: 8. This CDR3 region has 16 residues. Looked up from germline, CDR1 is SGHTA and CDR2 is FQGNSA. CDR3: CASSSGPGLAGETQYF. The CDR3 DNA follows: TGTGCCAGCAGCTCAGGACCGGGACTAGCGGGTGAGACCCAGTACTTC.

The V gene is TRBV19, the J gene TRBJ2-3; the match to TRBD1 covers 8 bases. Per the germline V gene, CDR1 is LNHDA and CDR2 is SQIVND (reference sequence). The junction had 7 bases not matched to a gene; V was cut back by 6 bases and J by 2 bases. This CDR3 contains 15 residues. The CDR3 sequence is CASRKGQGYTDTQYF. CDR3 nucleotides: TGTGCCAGTAGAAAAGGACAGGGATACACAGATACGCAGTATTTT. Based on the CDR3 plus reference TRBV19 and TRBJ2-3, the full variable domain is DGGITQSPKYLFRKEGQNVTLSCEQNLNHDAMYWYRQDPGQGLRLIYYSQIVNDFQKGDIAEGYSVSREKKESFPLTVTSAQKNPTAFYLCASRKGQGYTDTQYFGPGTRLTVL.